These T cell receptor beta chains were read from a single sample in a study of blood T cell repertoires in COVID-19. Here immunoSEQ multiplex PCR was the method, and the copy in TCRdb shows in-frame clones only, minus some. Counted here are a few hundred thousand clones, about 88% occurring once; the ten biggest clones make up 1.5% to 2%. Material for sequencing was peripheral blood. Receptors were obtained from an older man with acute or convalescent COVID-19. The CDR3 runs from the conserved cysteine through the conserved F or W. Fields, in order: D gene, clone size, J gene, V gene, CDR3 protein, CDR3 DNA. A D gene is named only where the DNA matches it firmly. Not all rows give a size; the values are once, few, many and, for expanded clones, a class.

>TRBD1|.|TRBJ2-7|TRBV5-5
CASSSSTGDLYEQYF
TGTGCCAGCAGCTCTAGTACAGGGGACCTCTACGAGCAGTACTTC
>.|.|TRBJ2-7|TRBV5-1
CASRAGSGPSYEQYF
TGCGCCAGCAGGGCCGGCAGCGGGCCCTCCTACGAGCAGTACTTC
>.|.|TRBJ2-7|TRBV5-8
CASSNPPLGYVGEQYF
TGTGCCAGCAGCAACCCTCCACTCGGGTACGTGGGCGAGCAGTACTTC
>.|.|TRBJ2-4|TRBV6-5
CASSYSNAMAKNIQYF
TGTGCCAGCAGTTACTCGAATGCGATGGCCAAAAACATTCAGTACTTC
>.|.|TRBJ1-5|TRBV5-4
CASSFGGDNQPQHF
TGTGCCAGCAGCTTCGGGGGGGACAATCAGCCCCAGCATTTT
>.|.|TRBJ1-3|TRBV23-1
CASSPCDGNTIYF
TGCGCCAGCAGTCCTTGCGATGGAAACACCATATATTTT
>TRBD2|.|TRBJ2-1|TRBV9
CASSVLAGYNEQFF
TGTGCCAGCAGCGTACTAGCGGGTTACAATGAGCAGTTCTTC
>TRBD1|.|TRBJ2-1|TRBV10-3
CAIDLEGQGANNEQFF
TGTGCCATCGACCTTGAGGGACAGGGGGCCAACAATGAGCAGTTCTTC
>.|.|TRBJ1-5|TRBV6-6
CASSYFRVDSNQPQHF
TGTGCCAGCAGTTACTTCAGGGTTGATAGCAATCAGCCCCAGCATTTT
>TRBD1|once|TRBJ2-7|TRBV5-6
CASSLDPTGSEQYF
TGTGCCAGCAGCTTGGATCCGACAGGGAGCGAGCAGTACTTC
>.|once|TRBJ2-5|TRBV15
CATSNPKETQYF
TGTGCCACCAGCAACCCTAAAGAGACCCAGTACTTC
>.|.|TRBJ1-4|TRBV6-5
CASSPGGVHEKLFF
TGTGCCAGCAGCCCCGGAGGGGTGCATGAAAAACTGTTTTTT
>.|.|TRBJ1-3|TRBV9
CASSVIRNTIYF
TGTGCCAGCAGCGTAATAAGAAACACCATATATTTT
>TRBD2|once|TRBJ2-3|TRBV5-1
CASSLGIGTSGSTDTQYF
TGCGCCAGCAGCTTGGGCATCGGGACTAGCGGAAGCACAGATACGCAGTATTTT
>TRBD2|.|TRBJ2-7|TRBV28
CASSSPWTSGSSYEQYF
TGTGCCAGCAGTTCCCCTTGGACTAGCGGGAGCTCCTACGAGCAGTACTTC
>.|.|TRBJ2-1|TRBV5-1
CASSPTGTYYNEQFF
TGCGCCAGCAGCCCGACGGGGACTTACTACAATGAGCAGTTCTTC
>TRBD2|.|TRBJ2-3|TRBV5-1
CASSRTSGRADTQYF
TGCGCCAGCAGCAGGACTAGCGGGAGGGCAGATACGCAGTATTTT
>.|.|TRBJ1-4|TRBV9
CASSVFEGATNEKLFF
TGTGCCAGCAGCGTCTTCGAGGGAGCGACTAATGAAAAACTGTTTTTT
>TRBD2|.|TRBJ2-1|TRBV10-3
CAISARSLGTSGTNEQFF
TGTGCCATCAGCGCAAGGAGCCTCGGGACTAGCGGGACGAATGAGCAGTTCTTC
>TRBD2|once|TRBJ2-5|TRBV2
CASNLREGQETQYF
TGTGCCAGCAATTTGCGGGAGGGACAAGAGACCCAGTACTTC
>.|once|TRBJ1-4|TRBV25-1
CASSETGGRGLFF
TGTGCCAGCAGTGAAACCGGAGGGAGGGGACTGTTTTTT
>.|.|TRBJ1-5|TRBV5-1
CASSDDSDQPQHF
TGCGCCAGCAGTGACGACAGCGATCAGCCCCAGCATTTT
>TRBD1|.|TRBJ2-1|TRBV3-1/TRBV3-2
CASSPGQGGSNEQFF
TGTGCCAGCAGCCCGGGACAGGGTGGTTCCAATGAGCAGTTCTTC
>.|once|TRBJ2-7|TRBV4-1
CASSQDRGHGQYF
TGCGCCAGCAGCCAAGATCGAGGGCACGGGCAGTACTTC
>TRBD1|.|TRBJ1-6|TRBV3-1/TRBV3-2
CASSLRQGDSPLHF
TGTGCCAGCAGCTTAAGACAGGGGGACTCACCCCTCCACTTT
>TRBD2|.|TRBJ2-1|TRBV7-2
CASSLVAGAYNEQFF
TGTGCCAGCAGCTTAGTAGCGGGGGCCTACAATGAGCAGTTCTTC
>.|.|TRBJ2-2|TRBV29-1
CSVKYGGNTGELFF
TGCAGCGTTAAGTATGGCGGGAACACCGGGGAGCTGTTTTTT
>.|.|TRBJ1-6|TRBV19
CASSNLETRNSPLHF
TGTGCCAGTAGTAACCTCGAAACGAGAAATTCACCCCTCCACTTT
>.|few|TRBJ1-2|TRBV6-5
CASSYSSGGNYGYTF
TGTGCCAGCAGTTACTCTTCAGGCGGGAACTATGGCTACACCTTC
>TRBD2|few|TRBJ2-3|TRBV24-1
CATSDLETSGFTDTQYF
TGTGCCACCAGTGATTTGGAGACTAGCGGGTTTACAGATACGCAGTATTTT
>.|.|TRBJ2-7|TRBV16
CASSQGTVSYEQYF
TGTGCCAGCAGCCAAGGAACAGTTTCCTACGAGCAGTACTTC
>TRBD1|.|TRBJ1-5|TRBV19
CASSPLQGRNQPQHF
TGTGCCAGTAGTCCCCTACAGGGGAGGAATCAGCCCCAGCATTTT
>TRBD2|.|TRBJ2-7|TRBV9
CASSPSPSGRTYEQYF
TGTGCCAGCAGCCCCTCTCCTAGCGGGAGGACGTACGAGCAGTACTTC
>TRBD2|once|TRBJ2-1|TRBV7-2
CASSLAGASGIYNEQFF
TGTGCCAGCAGCTTAGCCGGGGCTAGCGGGATTTACAATGAGCAGTTCTTC
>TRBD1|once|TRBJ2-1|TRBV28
CASSPFGTGTYNEQFF
TGTGCCAGCAGTCCCTTCGGGACAGGTACCTACAATGAGCAGTTCTTC
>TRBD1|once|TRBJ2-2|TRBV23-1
CASTQEDRATGELFF
TGCGCCAGCACCCAGGAGGACAGGGCCACCGGGGAGCTGTTTTTT
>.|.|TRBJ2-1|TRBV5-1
CASSLPGQKTEQFF
TGCGCCAGCAGCTTGCCGGGACAAAAAACGGAGCAGTTCTTC
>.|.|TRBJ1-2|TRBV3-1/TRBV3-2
CASSPVGGPYGYTF
TGTGCCAGCAGCCCCGTGGGGGGTCCCTATGGCTACACCTTC
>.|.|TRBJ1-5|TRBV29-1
CSALEVGGQPQHF
TGCAGCGCGCTCGAGGTTGGCGGTCAGCCCCAGCATTTT
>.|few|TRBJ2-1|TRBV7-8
CASSFPGSHEQFF
TGTGCCAGCAGCTTTCCCGGGAGCCATGAGCAGTTCTTC
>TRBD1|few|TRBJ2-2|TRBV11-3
CASSDRGGNTGELFF
TGTGCCAGCAGCGACAGGGGGGGGAACACCGGGGAGCTGTTTTTT
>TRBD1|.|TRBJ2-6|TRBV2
CATDRGRSGANVLTF
TGTGCCACGGACAGGGGGCGCAGTGGGGCCAACGTCCTGACTTTC
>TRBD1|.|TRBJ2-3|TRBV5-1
CATSNRGYSTDTQYF
TGCGCCACCTCCAACAGGGGGTACAGCACAGATACGCAGTATTTT
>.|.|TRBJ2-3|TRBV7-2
CASKRRDTQYF
TGTGCCAGCAAGAGGCGGGATACGCAGTATTTT
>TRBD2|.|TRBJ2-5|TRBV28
CASSPSGRGETQYF
TGTGCCAGCAGTCCGAGCGGGAGGGGGGAGACCCAGTACTTC
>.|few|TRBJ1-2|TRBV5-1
CASSLSGGLGDGYTF
TGCGCCAGCAGCTTGTCAGGAGGGCTTGGGGATGGCTACACCTTC
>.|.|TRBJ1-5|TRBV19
CASSPRQLARNQPQHF
TGTGCCAGTAGTCCGCGACAACTAGCTAGGAATCAGCCCCAGCATTTT
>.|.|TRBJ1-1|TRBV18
CASSPPGSLSTEAFF
TGTGCCAGCTCACCGCCAGGTTCCCTGTCCACTGAAGCTTTCTTT
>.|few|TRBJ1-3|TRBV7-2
CASSLAFGRGNTIYF
TGTGCCAGCAGCTTAGCATTTGGCAGAGGAAACACCATATATTTT
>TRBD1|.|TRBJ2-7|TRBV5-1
CASSLARGQYEQYF
TGCGCCAGCAGCTTGGCGAGGGGGCAGTACGAGCAGTACTTC
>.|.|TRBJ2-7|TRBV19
CASSIEGQGAGPYEQYF
TGTGCCAGTAGTATAGAGGGGCAGGGCGCGGGACCCTACGAGCAGTACTTC
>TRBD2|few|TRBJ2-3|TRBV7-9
CASSLAGTSGRVFTDTQYF
TGTGCCAGCAGCTTAGCCGGGACTAGCGGGAGGGTATTCACAGATACGCAGTATTTT
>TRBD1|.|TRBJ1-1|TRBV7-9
CASSRTGGGNTEAFF
TGTGCCAGCAGCCGTACAGGGGGAGGGAACACTGAAGCTTTCTTT